This is a list of T cell receptor beta chains from one sample in a study of cytomegalovirus exposure and HLA in healthy donors. The data were produced by immunoSEQ multiplex PCR, yet TCRdb's version contains in-frame clones alone and is incomplete. This table holds 200,000 to 250,000 clones, about 81% found once. The material sequenced was PBMCs. The receptors stem from a woman aged 40 to 49 in good health and CMV-seronegative. CDR3s include the opening cysteine and the closing phenylalanine or tryptophan. D genes are given only for firm matches. Size is omitted from some rows. Given values are once, few, many or a class for expanded clones.

>TRBJ2-7|TRBV6-5|NA|TRBD2
TGTGCCAGCAGTTATCCCGGGACTAGCACCCACTACGAGCAGTACTTC
CASSYPGTSTHYEQYF
>TRBJ2-5|TRBV7-2|NA|NA
TGTGCCAGCAGCTTCTCCGGGACTTTACAAGAGACCCAGTACTTC
CASSFSGTLQETQYF
>TRBJ1-5|TRBV19|NA|TRBD1
TGTGCCAGTAGAGAAGACAGGGCCAGCAATCAGCCCCAGCATTTT
CASREDRASNQPQHF
>TRBJ1-2|TRBV5-1|once|NA
TGCGCCAGCAGCTTTACAGCTAACTATGGCTACACCTTC
CASSFTANYGYTF
>TRBJ2-3|TRBV6-6|NA|TRBD2
TGTGCCAGCAGTGCGACTAGCGGGAGTCTAACAGATACGCAGTATTTT
CASSATSGSLTDTQYF
>TRBJ2-7|TRBV4-1|NA|TRBD2
TGCGCCAGCAGCCATCTAGCGGGAGAAAGGGAGCAGTACTTC
CASSHLAGEREQYF
>TRBJ1-3|TRBV25-1|NA|NA
TGTGCCAGCAGTGAGGGACTTATGGATGGAAACACCATATATTTT
CASSEGLMDGNTIYF
>TRBJ2-7|TRBV5-1|NA|NA
TGCGCCAGCAGCTTGGCGGTCTCGGGGACTTCCTACGAGCAGTACTTC
CASSLAVSGTSYEQYF
>TRBJ2-1|TRBV7-9|NA|TRBD2
TGTGCCAGCAGCGACGGGGGGACTAGCCGTGAGCAGTTCTTC
CASSDGGTSREQFF
>TRBJ2-1|TRBV7-9|NA|NA
TGTGCCAGCAGCTTAGGGGGAGGTGAGCAGTTCTTC
CASSLGGGEQFF
>TRBJ1-6|TRBV23-1|NA|NA
TGCGCCAGCAGTCAATTGCAGGCTCCACTTATGGCGGGGTTAAACTATAATTCACCCCTCCACTTT
CASSQLQAPLMAGLNYNSPLHF
>TRBJ1-2|TRBV4-1|many|NA
TGCGCCAGCAGCCAAGATCCCGCGTTGTATGGCTACACCTTC
CASSQDPALYGYTF
>TRBJ1-1|TRBV6-5|once|NA
TGTGCCAGCAGAAACAGGGTCACTGAAGCTTTCTTT
CASRNRVTEAFF
>TRBJ2-2|TRBV21-1|once|NA
TGTGCCAGCAGCAAAGAGGACAGGGGGTGTACCGGGGAGCTGTTTTTT
CASSKEDRGCTGELFF
>TRBJ2-1|TRBV6-5|NA|TRBD2
TGTGCCAGCAGTTACTCGAAGGGCGGGGGATACAATGAGCAGTTCTTC
CASSYSKGGGYNEQFF
>TRBJ2-7|TRBV30|few|TRBD1
TGTGCCTGGAGTGGACAGGGGAACCACGAGCAGTACTTC
CAWSGQGNHEQYF
>TRBJ1-2|TRBV19|NA|NA
TGTGCCAGTACGTTGGGAGTGGTTGGCTACACCTTC
CASTLGVVGYTF
>TRBJ1-5|TRBV28|NA|TRBD1
TGTGCCGGTCAGGGGGCAGGTCAGCCCCAGCATTTT
CAGQGAGQPQHF
>TRBJ1-4|TRBV30|NA|NA
TGTGCCTGGAGCGCCATCGGGGGGGAAAAACTGTTTTTT
CAWSAIGGEKLFF
>TRBJ1-3|TRBV6-5|NA|NA
TGTGCCAGCAGTTTCGACACGAGCTCTGGAAACACCATATATTTT
CASSFDTSSGNTIYF
>TRBJ1-2|TRBV29-1|NA|NA
TGCAGCGTTGATGGAGGGACGATCTATGGCTACACCTTC
CSVDGGTIYGYTF
>TRBJ2-5|TRBV19|few|NA
TGTGCCAGTACCCAAGGGCCAGGGATGGGGGAGACCCAGTACTTC
CASTQGPGMGETQYF
>TRBJ2-5|TRBV6-1|NA|NA
TGTGCCAGCAGTGTGGAAGGGACCGGGAGAGAGACCCAGTACTTC
CASSVEGTGRETQYF
>TRBJ2-7|TRBV18|NA|NA
TGTGCCAGCTCACCCCAAGAGGAAAGCTCCTACGAGCAGTACTTC
CASSPQEESSYEQYF
>TRBJ2-1|TRBV4-1|NA|TRBD2
TGCGCCAGCAGCCGGGGAAGGCTAGCGGGAGCACGCGTGGATGAGCAGTTCTTC
CASSRGRLAGARVDEQFF
>TRBJ2-7|TRBV19|NA|NA
TGTGCCAGTAGCCCCGGTTCGGGGACCTACGAGCAGTACTTC
CASSPGSGTYEQYF
>TRBJ1-1|TRBV2|NA|TRBD1
TGTGCCAGCAGTAGAGGACAGGGGAACACTGAAGCTTTCTTT
CASSRGQGNTEAFF
>TRBJ2-1|TRBV7-9|NA|NA
TGTGCCAGCAGCCACAAGAACAATGAGCAGTTCTTC
CASSHKNNEQFF
>TRBJ1-2|TRBV4-1|NA|TRBD1
TGCGCCAGCAGCAGGGACAGGGATTACTATGGCTACACCTTC
CASSRDRDYYGYTF
>TRBJ1-1|TRBV2|once|TRBD1
TGTGCCAGCAGCCGGGACAGGGACCGACCTGAAGCTTTCTTT
CASSRDRDRPEAFF
>TRBJ2-7|TRBV19|NA|TRBD2
TGTGCCAGTAGCCCAGCGGGAGCGTTTAGCGAGCAGTACTTC
CASSPAGAFSEQYF
>TRBJ2-7|TRBV9|NA|TRBD2
TGTGCCAGCAGCCTAAGACCGGGACTAGCAACCTACGAGCAGTACTTC
CASSLRPGLATYEQYF
>TRBJ1-2|TRBV30|NA|TRBD1
TGTGCCTGGAGTGCGCTCGGGACAGGGGGCTGGTATGGCTACACCTTC
CAWSALGTGGWYGYTF
>TRBJ2-7|TRBV7-2|NA|TRBD1
TGTGCCAGCAGCTTAGCGCGAGGGACAGGCCTACCCTACGAGCAGTACTTC
CASSLARGTGLPYEQYF
>TRBJ2-1|TRBV15|NA|TRBD1
TGTGCCACCAGCAGAGATTGGGACAGGTCCGGCAATGAGCAGTTCTTC
CATSRDWDRSGNEQFF
>TRBJ2-2|TRBV5-1|NA|NA
TGCGCCAGCAGCGTGTACGGGGGGGAGCTGTTTTTT
CASSVYGGELFF